This T cell receptor (beta chain) was captured by sequencing in a study of shared clonotypes between healthy human individuals. The CDR3 sequence is 15 residues long. Germline lookup yields CDR1 KGHSH and CDR2 LQKENI. About this clone itself: At one end, the junction sequence differs from germline, possibly due to a read error.

Each unsorted PBMC replicate got 300 ng genomic DNA, some 30,000 genomes. Unsorted PBMC DNA was sequenced on ten immunoSEQ deep assay plates. Clones were sequenced by immunoSEQ multiplex PCR, and TCRdb holds only the in-frame ones, with some missing. The table shows about 480,000 clones, with over 75% occurring only once. This TCR was sampled from a woman aged 40 to 49 in good health. Some clones in this sample may be carry-over from other donors' samples. V is TRBV18 and J is TRBJ1-4, with a weak D call TRBD1 (5 bases). Sequenced sample: PBMCs. CDR3 region: CASSQEGGTNEKLFF. The CDR3, as DNA: TGTGCCAGCTCACAGGAGGGCGGGACTAATGAGAAACTGTTTTTT.